Reported below is one TCR beta chain. Its antigen is currently unknown. From germline, CDR1 is SQVTM and CDR2 ANQGSEA. The CDR3 loop spans 12 amino acids. The germline V and J ends were trimmed by 6 bases and 3 bases, with 12 bases remaining between them. The data stem from a study of T cells after yellow fever vaccination. The wider study: Each low-cell-number fraction was prepared by means of SMART-Seq v4 Ultra Low Input.

Study-level results: Highly abundant clonotypes carried over from the bulk population could end up in FACS-sorted repertoires as contaminants.

TCRdb re-called the 5' RACE reads with MiXCR, one entry per CDR3 protein. The table records 450,000 to 550,000 distinct CDR3 sequences, 20% to 25% of them present only once. The chain links TRBV29-1 to TRBJ2-7, with D tentatively TRBD1 (5 bases). The source was PBMCs, collected about 20 days after the first yellow fever vaccination. The TCR originated in a man aged 18-30 years who received the YFV17D yellow fever vaccine. The CDR3 here is CSVALTDYEQYF. CDR3 nucleotides: TGCAGCGTGGCCCTGACAGACTACGAGCAGTACTTC.